This is a list of T cell receptor beta chains from one sample in a study of control samples from healthy donors and cancer patients. Only in-frame clones appear in the TCRdb table, and some are missing; sequencing was by immunoSEQ multiplex PCR. The sample records about 51,000 clones, approximately 90% being singletons. Material for sequencing was PBMCs. The receptors stem from a man aged 35 to 55 with colorectal cancer. The CDR3 runs from the conserved cysteine through the conserved F or W. A D gene is named only where the DNA matches it firmly. Size tells how often a clone was seen (once, few, many) or the class of an expanded clone, and some rows leave it out.

>.|TRBJ1-4|TRBV5-1|TRBD1
CASSWGQGGRGEKLFF
TGCGCCAGCAGCTGGGGACAGGGGGGTCGTGGTGAAAAACTGTTTTTT
>.|TRBJ1-3|TRBV3-1/TRBV3-2|.
CASSQGLARLSGNTIYF
TGTGCCAGCAGCCAGGGGTTAGCCCGACTCTCTGGAAACACCATATATTTT
>.|TRBJ2-1|TRBV27|.
CASSLAGNNEQFF
TGTGCCAGCAGTTTAGCGGGGAACAATGAGCAGTTCTTC
>.|TRBJ1-1|TRBV7-8|TRBD1
CASSLTGTVLAFF
TGTGCCAGCAGCTTAACAGGGACAGTGTTAGCTTTCTTT
>.|TRBJ1-2|TRBV6-2/TRBV6-3|.
CASSFPTGGPTNGYTF
TGTGCCAGCAGTTTTCCGACGGGGGGGCCGACCAATGGCTACACCTTC
>.|TRBJ2-7|TRBV11-2|TRBD1
CASSFPRQGVSSYEQYF
TGTGCCAGCAGCTTTCCCAGACAGGGGGTGAGCTCCTACGAGCAGTACTTC
>.|TRBJ2-2|TRBV28|.
CASRTFQAGELFF
TGTGCCAGCAGGACCTTCCAGGCCGGGGAGCTGTTTTTT
>.|TRBJ2-1|TRBV2|.
CASSERAPLDYYNEQFF
TGTGCCAGCAGTGAGAGAGCGCCGCTCGACTACTACAATGAGCAGTTCTTC
>.|TRBJ2-7|TRBV27|.
CASSFSQDAEQYF
TGTGCCAGCAGTTTTTCCCAGGATGCCGAGCAGTACTTC
>.|TRBJ2-3|TRBV9|TRBD2
CASNGGLAGFTDTQYF
TGTGCCAGCAACGGGGGACTAGCGGGATTCACAGATACGCAGTATTTT
>.|TRBJ2-7|TRBV6-5|.
CASSPDRISHEQYF
TGTGCCAGCAGTCCCGACAGGATCTCCCACGAGCAGTACTTC
>.|TRBJ1-3|TRBV6-4|TRBD1
CASYPNAGTGGDEDTIYF
TGTGCCAGCTACCCAAACGCCGGGACAGGGGGCGATGAGGACACCATATATTTT
>.|TRBJ2-1|TRBV18|.
CASSRREGAGEQFF
TGTGCCAGCTCACGTCGTGAGGGCGCGGGTGAGCAGTTCTTC
>.|TRBJ1-6|TRBV23-1|TRBD1
CASNKSNRGVESYNSPLHF
TGCGCCAGCAACAAATCCAACAGGGGGGTAGAGTCCTATAATTCACCCCTCCACTTT
>once|TRBJ1-6|TRBV15|.
CATSTGEGSGSNSPLHF
TGTGCCACCAGCACGGGGGAGGGATCCGGATCGAATTCACCCCTCCACTTT
>once|TRBJ1-2|TRBV5-5|TRBD1
CASSRQGIGYGYTF
TGTGCCAGCAGCCGACAGGGGATCGGCTATGGCTACACCTTC
>.|TRBJ2-1|TRBV5-1|TRBD2
CASSLSRTLAGFYNEQFF
TGCGCCAGCAGCTTGTCACGCACGTTAGCGGGGTTCTACAATGAGCAGTTCTTC
>.|TRBJ1-1|TRBV7-9|.
CASSLDDTEAFF
TGTGCCAGCAGCCTGGACGATACTGAAGCTTTCTTT
>.|TRBJ2-1|TRBV6-5|.
CASSYERFQFF
TGTGCCAGCAGTTACGAGCGGTTCCAGTTCTTC
>.|TRBJ2-5|TRBV5-1|.
CASSPWTSRETQYF
TGCGCCAGCAGCCCCTGGACAAGTAGGGAGACCCAGTACTTC
>.|TRBJ1-2|TRBV5-1|TRBD1
CASSTGTGSGGYTF
TGCGCCAGTAGCACCGGGACAGGCTCTGGCGGCTACACCTTC
>.|TRBJ2-3|TRBV5-1|.
CASSTETGNADTQYF
TGCGCCAGCAGCACGGAAACAGGGAACGCAGATACGCAGTATTTT
>.|TRBJ2-1|TRBV2|.
CASSEARAEGFF
TGTGCCAGCAGTGAAGCGAGGGCTGAGGGGTTCTTC
>.|TRBJ2-1|TRBV24-1|TRBD1
CATSALGTGNNEQFF
TGTGCCACCAGTGCCTTAGGGACAGGGAACAATGAGCAGTTCTTC
>.|TRBJ1-2|TRBV4-1|.
CASSPRDVNGYTF
TGCGCCAGCAGCCCCCGGGACGTTAATGGCTACACCTTC
>few|TRBJ2-5|TRBV6-5|.
CASSKPVGSTETQYF
TGTGCCAGCAGTAAACCGGTAGGGAGTACAGAGACCCAGTACTTC
>.|TRBJ2-1|TRBV5-1|TRBD2
CASSFSSGSNNEQFF
TGCGCCAGCAGCTTTTCTAGCGGGAGCAACAATGAGCAGTTCTTC
>.|TRBJ1-1|TRBV12-3/TRBV12-4|.
CASSFREFGAFF
TGTGCCAGCAGTTTTAGGGAGTTTGGGGCTTTCTTT
>once|TRBJ2-7|TRBV18|.
CASSRPDSAYYEQYF
TGTGCCAGCTCCCGGCCGGACAGTGCTTACTACGAGCAGTACTTC
>.|TRBJ2-7|TRBV7-3|.
CASSSGTSGEQYF
TGTGCCAGCAGCTCCGGGACGTCAGGGGAGCAGTACTTC
>.|TRBJ2-1|TRBV25-1|.
CASSESGAVDEQFF
TGTGCCAGCAGTGAGTCCGGGGCAGTGGATGAGCAGTTCTTC
>.|TRBJ1-1|TRBV19|.
CASSIDSFAGVSEAFF
TGTGCCAGTAGTATAGATTCTTTCGCAGGGGTATCTGAAGCTTTCTTT
>.|TRBJ2-7|TRBV3-1/TRBV3-2|.
CASSQERWAPRANEQYF
TGTGCCAGCAGCCAAGAAAGGTGGGCCCCGAGAGCCAACGAGCAGTACTTC
>.|TRBJ2-7|TRBV5-1|.
CASSFSGETYEQYF
TGCGCCAGCAGCTTTTCAGGGGAGACCTACGAGCAGTACTTC
>once|TRBJ2-3|TRBV24-1|.
CATSDRTGSTDTQYF
TGTGCCACCAGTGACCGAACTGGGAGCACAGATACGCAGTATTTT
>.|TRBJ1-1|TRBV9|.
CASSALGGQTEAFF
TGTGCCAGCAGCGCGCTGGGGGGGCAGACTGAAGCTTTCTTT
>.|TRBJ2-6|TRBV4-2|.
CASSQDREVRGANVLTF
TGTGCCAGCAGCCAAGACAGGGAGGTTAGGGGGGCCAACGTCCTGACTTTC
>.|TRBJ1-5|TRBV4-3|.
CASSQEGGGNQPQHF
TGCGCCAGCAGCCAAGAAGGGGGAGGCAATCAGCCCCAGCATTTT
>.|TRBJ1-6|TRBV3-1/TRBV3-2|TRBD1
CASSQFRGSNSPLHF
TGTGCCAGCAGCCAATTCAGGGGGAGTAATTCACCCCTCCACTTT
>.|TRBJ1-3|TRBV5-6|.
CASSLQGSGNTIYF
TGTGCCAGCAGCCTCCAGGGGTCTGGAAACACCATATATTTT
>once|TRBJ2-5|TRBV21-1|.
CASSKPLAGEETQYF
TGTGCCAGCAGCAAACCCCTAGCGGGAGAAGAGACCCAGTACTTC